This T cell receptor beta chain comes out of a study of T cells expressing NK-cell markers (dated by TCRdb to the early 2020s). About the study as a whole: In sorted CD3+CD56+NKG2C+, CD3+CD56+NKG2C- and CD3+CD56-NKG2C+ T-cell subsets from 8 or 9 donors, TCR beta-chain repertoires were profiled. Seven of the eight sequenced donors were HCMV-seropositive and one was HCMV-seronegative. The study sequenced eight donors, all healthy volunteers chosen at random: three men and five women. Sequencing of the libraries produced 2 x 150 bp reads on Illumina HiSeq 2000/2500, MiSeq or NextSeq. What the authors observed across the whole study: Whether the expanded NKG2C-expressing T cell clones were specific for HCMV antigens remained unclear. Those dominant clonotypes were again the most abundant among CD3+CD56-NKG2C+ cells in a few donors, at about 28.3-60.1%. For about 6 donors, the dominant CD3+CD56+NKG2C+ clonotypes were among the top 10 CD8+ clonotypes and accounted for about 1.0-7.5% of CD8+ T cells.

The sequencer listed for this sample is Illumina HiSeq 2000. TCR beta cDNA libraries were prepared using 5'RACE template switching, which introduced a universal primer site and unique molecular identifiers. Synthesis of cDNA was primed from the TCR beta constant segment and was followed by two consecutive PCR amplification steps. The paper's data handling went like this. Reads were demultiplexed and grouped by UMI with MIGEC, and clonotypes were assembled and quantified with MiTCR. Only TCR cDNA sequences supported by at least two reads were kept to exclude erroneous sequences. The tcR package was used for downstream repertoire analysis, with clonotypes matched between fractions based on CDR3 nucleotide sequence plus V segment. Antigen specificity was annotated against VDJdb with VDJmatch, allowing one amino acid substitution in CDR3. With the reads reprocessed by TCRdb, a single entry stands for each CDR3 protein sequence and no DNA is reported. TCRdb's processing, not the authors' own work, is the source of the V and J calls. The sample table holds 350,000 to 400,000 distinct CDR3 sequences. The top ten hold approximately 12% of the sample.

A commercial ELISA kit detecting HCMV-specific IgG in serum was used to determine HCMV serostatus. Peripheral blood mononuclear cells were isolated from blood by Ficoll density gradient centrifugation. On this clonotype itself: It has no known antigen specificity.

The CDR3 has 15 amino acids, counting the end cysteine and phenylalanine. The protein alone is recorded here. The germline V gene specifies MGHRA as CDR1 and YSYEKL as CDR2. The rearrangement joined TRBV4-1 to TRBJ2-7; absent DNA, TCRdb's TRBD1 call cannot be checked. The sequence was collected from a woman in her fifties or sixties in good health. Donor details come from another sample of the same person, matched by shared clones. The material sequenced was blood T cells: a sorted CD56 or NKG2C T cell subset, CD4+ or CD8+ T cells, or bulk PBMC T cells (not recorded which). The CDR3 region has the sequence CASSQVTGVSYEQYF.